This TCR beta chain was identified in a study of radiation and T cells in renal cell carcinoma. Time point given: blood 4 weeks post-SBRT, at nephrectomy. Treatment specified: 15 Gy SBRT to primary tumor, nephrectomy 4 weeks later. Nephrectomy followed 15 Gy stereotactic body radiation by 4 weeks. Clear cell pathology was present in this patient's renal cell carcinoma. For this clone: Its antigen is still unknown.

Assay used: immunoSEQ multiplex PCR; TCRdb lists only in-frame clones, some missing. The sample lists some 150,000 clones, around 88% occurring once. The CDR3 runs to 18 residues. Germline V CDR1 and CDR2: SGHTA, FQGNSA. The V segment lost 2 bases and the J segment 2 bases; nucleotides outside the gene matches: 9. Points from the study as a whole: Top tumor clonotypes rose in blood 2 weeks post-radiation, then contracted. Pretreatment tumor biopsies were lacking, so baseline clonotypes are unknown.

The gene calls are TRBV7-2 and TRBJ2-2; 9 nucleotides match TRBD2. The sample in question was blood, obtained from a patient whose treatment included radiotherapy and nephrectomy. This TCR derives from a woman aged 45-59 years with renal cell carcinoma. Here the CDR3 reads CASSLYASGADNTGELFF. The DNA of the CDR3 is TGTGCCAGCAGCTTATATGCTAGCGGGGCCGATAACACCGGGGAGCTGTTTTTT.